This TCR beta chain appears in the sequencing data of a study of beta chain features in type 1 diabetes. Study-wide points: In every one of the four CD4+ subsets, TCRB CDR3s were moderately but significantly shorter in Type 1 diabetes patients.

Expressed TCRB transcripts were sequenced because the entire RNA isolate underwent reverse transcription. Repertoires were generated with immunoSEQ multiplex PCR, while TCRdb's copy carries only in-frame clones and drops some. The sample contains about 450,000 clones, approximately 10% of which appear only once. This clone was counted a few times. Its target is not known. Germline V CDR1 and CDR2: SEHNR, FQNEAQ (reference sequence). The CDR3 sequence is 13 residues long. Trimming removed 7 bases at V and 0 bases at J, with 8 bases between. The source is a woman under 30 in good health. This sequence joins TRBV7-9 and TRBJ2-3; D remains ambiguous. The sequenced sample consisted of naive CD4+ T cells from blood. The CDR3 protein is CASTSRSTDTQYF. As DNA, the CDR3 is TGTGCCAGCACCTCCCGTAGCACAGATACGCAGTATTTT.